The 5 T cell receptor beta chains in this list originate from one sample, sequenced in a study of T cells after posttransplantation cyclophosphamide. Method: immunoSEQ multiplex PCR; TCRdb's copy keeps in-frame clones and lacks some. The table lists 40,000 to 55,000 clones, no singletons, with roughly 2.2% in the top ten. Sequencing used PBMCs. The receptors come from a man in his forties in good health, CMV-negative, and a related stem cell transplant donor.

This clone appeared many times. J is TRBJ2-1 and V is TRBV5-6; 9 bases are a match to TRBD1. Germline V CDR1 and CDR2: SGHDT, YYEEEE. V was clipped by 6 bases and J by 7 bases; unmatched bases: 11. The CDR3 spans 15 residues. CDR3 amino acids: CASTPAGTGMNEQFF. CDR3 sequence (DNA): TGTGCCAGCACCCCCGCCGGGACAGGGATGAATGAGCAGTTCTTC.

In its sample, this clone was seen many times. The V and J genes are TRBV2 and TRBJ2-7; 8 positions agree with TRBD2. CDR3 length: 14 residues. Losses at the gene ends were 7 bases for V and 3 bases for J; bases not matched to a gene: 8. Looked up from germline, CDR1 is SNHLY and CDR2 is FYNNEI. The CDR3 bases are TGTGCCAGCACAGAGCGGGAGCTTGGCTACGAGCAGTACTTC. Its protein is CASTERELGYEQYF.

This clone was seen ten or more times. CDR3 protein: CASSRGGTSNEKLFF. CDR3 nucleotides: TGTGCCAGCAGTCGGGGGGGCACTTCTAATGAAAAACTGTTTTTT. The V gene is TRBV5-6, the J gene TRBJ1-4, with D possibly being TRBD1 (6 bases). The CDR3 has 15 residues. V shed 5 bases and J shed 3 bases, with 14 bases lying between them. Looked up from germline, CDR1 is SGHDT and CDR2 is YYEEEE.

This clone was seen at least ten times. This chain joins TRBV7-9 and TRBJ2-1, with D tentatively TRBD2 (5 bases). V was trimmed by 7 bases and J by 4 bases, leaving 17 bases between them. Germline lookup yields CDR1 SEHNR and CDR2 FQNEAQ (reference sequence). The CDR3 contains 15 residues. The CDR3 is CASIAGRGGYNEQFF. CDR3 DNA sequence: TGTGCCAGCATCGCGGGCAGAGGAGGTTACAATGAGCAGTTCTTC.

This clone was detected ten times or more. The chain has TRBV6-6 and TRBJ2-7; a possible D gene is TRBD1 (6 bases). The CDR3 is 13 amino acids. Germline CDR1 reads MNHNY; CDR2 reads SVGAGI (reference sequence). Trimming removed 7 bases at V and 5 bases at J, with 15 bases between. CDR3 DNA: TGTGCCAGCACCTTAGTGGACAGAGACGAGCAGTACTTC. It translates to CASTLVDRDEQYF.